Listed below are T cell receptor beta chains from one sample, sequenced in a study of human T cells and chemical hapten exposure. A single record per CDR3 protein comes from TCRdb applying MiXCR to the RACE reads. The profile shows about 340,000 distinct CDR3 sequences, around 7% of them singletons. Specimen: whole blood, collected in connection with sensitization to the hapten diphenylcyclopropenone (DPC). The receptors stem from a young woman with alopecia areata. Some clones in this sample may be carry-over from other donors' samples. CDR3s include the opening cysteine and the closing phenylalanine or tryptophan. Each record gives: CDR3 protein, CDR3 DNA, V gene, J gene, clone size, D gene. The D gene is left open where the match is weak. Rows give clone size only sometimes, using once, few, many, or a class for an expanded clone.

CASSQVSGQGKAFF	TGTGCCAGCAGCCAAGTTTCTGGGCAGGGGAAAGCTTTCTTT	TRBV3-1	TRBJ1-1	few	.
CASTLGTGELFF	TGTGCCAGCACCCTAGGCACCGGGGAGCTGTTTTTT	TRBV5-5	TRBJ2-2	many	.
CASSPPPGTGDSPLHF	TGTGCCAGCAGCCCTCCCCCAGGGACCGGCGATTCACCCCTCCACTTT	TRBV5-6	TRBJ1-6	.	.
CASSQVLPLKQYF	TGCGCCAGCAGCCAAGTCTTACCGCTGAAGCAGTATTTT	TRBV4-1	TRBJ2-3	many	.
CASSLLSSGGELFF	TGTGCCAGCAGCTTGCTTAGCTCGGGCGGGGAGCTGTTTTTT	TRBV7-9	TRBJ2-2	few	.
CASSLVGFEAFF	TGTGCCAGCAGCTTAGTGGGGTTTGAAGCTTTCTTT	TRBV7-2	TRBJ1-1	.	.
CASSYSYGYTF	TGTGCCAGCAGTTACAGCTATGGCTACACCTTC	TRBV6-2/TRBV6-3	TRBJ1-2	many	.
CSASVGGIGKLFF	TGCAGTGCTAGCGTAGGGGGAATCGGAAAACTGTTTTTT	TRBV20-1	TRBJ1-4	.	.
CASAQGNTEAFF	TGTGCCAGCGCACAGGGGAACACTGAAGCTTTCTTT	TRBV6-2/TRBV6-3	TRBJ1-1	.	.
CASRTRTSGYSNTQYF	TGTGCCAGCAGAACCAGGACTAGCGGTTACTCAAATACGCAGTATTTT	TRBV13	TRBJ2-3	.	TRBD2
CASNPGGGRGMEGNSPLHF	TGTGCCAGCAATCCCGGGGGGGGCCGGGGCATGGAAGGCAATTCACCCCTCCACTTT	TRBV6-1	TRBJ1-6	.	.
CASSHGQGLFGTEAFF	TGTGCCAGCAGCCACGGACAGGGGCTTTTCGGCACTGAAGCTTTCTTT	TRBV12-3/TRBV12-4	TRBJ1-1	.	TRBD1
CASSFFQGTNVLTF	TGTGCCAGCAGTTTTTTTCAGGGAACCAACGTCCTGACTTTC	TRBV12-3/TRBV12-4	TRBJ2-6	.	.
CASSYSITGGELFF	TGTGCCAGCAGTTACTCAATAACCGGCGGGGAGCTGTTTTTT	TRBV6-6	TRBJ2-2	few	.
CASSGTGSGYTF	TGTGCCAGCTCCGGGACAGGGAGCGGCTACACCTTC	TRBV11-2	TRBJ1-2	.	TRBD1
CASSQDERQYTEAFF	TGCGCCAGCAGCCAAGATGAAAGACAGTACACTGAAGCTTTCTTT	TRBV4-3	TRBJ1-1	few	.
CASSEASGGEVNEQFF	TGTGCCAGCAGTGAGGCTAGCGGGGGGGAAGTGAATGAGCAGTTCTTC	TRBV6-4	TRBJ2-1	many	TRBD2
CASGQGPYEQYF	TGTGCCAGCGGGCAGGGCCCCTACGAGCAGTACTTC	TRBV7-9	TRBJ2-7	few	.
CASRHEVQETQYF	TGTGCCAGCAGGCATGAGGTACAAGAGACCCAGTACTTC	TRBV6-2/TRBV6-3	TRBJ2-5	.	.
CSASGARTYEQYF	TGCAGTGCTTCGGGGGCCCGAACCTACGAGCAGTACTTC	TRBV20-1	TRBJ2-7	few	.
CASTRELWGQETQYF	TGTGCCAGCACGAGAGAACTCTGGGGTCAGGAGACCCAGTACTTC	TRBV25-1	TRBJ2-5	many	.
CASSYSKGGSDIQYF	TGTGCCAGCAGTTACTCGAAAGGTGGCAGTGACATTCAGTACTTC	TRBV6-5	TRBJ2-4	few	.
CASSLGQRSPLHF	TGTGCCAGCAGTTTAGGACAGCGGTCACCCCTCCACTTT	TRBV12-3/TRBV12-4	TRBJ1-6	few	.
CASSLGRGQADTQYF	TGTGCCAGCAGCCTGGGCCGGGGACAGGCAGATACGCAGTATTTT	TRBV9	TRBJ2-3	few	TRBD1
CASSRARTDTQYF	TGTGCCAGCTCTAGGGCCCGCACAGATACGCAGTATTTT	TRBV13	TRBJ2-3	many	.
CASSEAGGGSPSTDTQYF	TGTGCCAGCAGTGAAGCGGGGGGCGGCTCCCCCTCCACAGATACGCAGTATTTT	TRBV6-1	TRBJ2-3	many	.
CASSYFVGSNEQFF	TGTGCCAGCAGTTACTTCGTAGGGTCCAATGAGCAGTTCTTC	TRBV6-2/TRBV6-3	TRBJ2-1	many	.
CASSLYGSWSYGYTF	TGTGCCAGCAGCCTCTACGGGAGTTGGAGCTATGGCTACACCTTC	TRBV11-2	TRBJ1-2	.	.
CASSVKPDRDEQFF	TGTGCCAGCAGCGTGAAACCTGACAGGGATGAGCAGTTCTTC	TRBV9	TRBJ2-1	few	TRBD1
CASSLIAGEQYF	TGTGCCAGCAGCTTAATAGCCGGCGAGCAGTACTTC	TRBV7-9	TRBJ2-7	many	.
CASSPREVVATNEKLFF	TGTGCCAGCTCACCACGCGAAGTAGTTGCAACTAATGAAAAACTGTTTTTT	TRBV18	TRBJ1-4	.	.
CASSYLPNQPQHF	TGTGCCAGCAGTTACCTTCCCAATCAGCCCCAGCATTTT	TRBV6-2/TRBV6-3	TRBJ1-5	few	.
CASSQEAGLAGAKNIQYF	TGCGCCAGCAGCCAAGAAGCGGGACTAGCGGGGGCCAAAAACATTCAGTACTTC	TRBV4-1	TRBJ2-4	many	TRBD2
CASSSGTLRDTQYF	TGTGCCAGCAGTTCCGGGACCTTGCGGGATACGCAGTATTTT	TRBV6-2/TRBV6-3	TRBJ2-3	many	.
CASSSPGTLTQYF	TGTGCCAGCAGTTCTCCGGGAACCTTAACGCAGTATTTT	TRBV7-2	TRBJ2-3	many	.
CSARWARGRADTQYF	TGCAGTGCTAGGTGGGCCAGGGGGCGGGCAGATACGCAGTATTTT	TRBV20-1	TRBJ2-3	few	TRBD1
CASSGTTFVADTQYF	TGCGCCAGCAGCGGAACCACCTTTGTAGCAGATACGCAGTATTTT	TRBV4-1	TRBJ2-3	.	.
CASSLTAPQETQYF	TGTGCCAGCAGTCTGACGGCACCTCAAGAGACCCAGTACTTC	TRBV6-2/TRBV6-3	TRBJ2-5	.	.
CASTLGGRSTQYF	TGTGCCAGCACTCTCGGGGGTCGGTCTACGCAGTATTTT	TRBV3-1	TRBJ2-3	many	.
CASSSRGGVTDTQYF	TGTGCCAGCAGTTCTCGCGGGGGTGTAACAGATACGCAGTATTTT	TRBV6-5	TRBJ2-3	.	TRBD2
CASSQVGAGGTDTQYF	TGTGCCAGCAGCCAAGTTGGGGCTGGGGGCACAGATACGCAGTATTTT	TRBV3-1	TRBJ2-3	many	.
CASSLGGARWETQYF	TGTGCCAGCAGCTTAGGAGGGGCTAGATGGGAGACCCAGTACTTC	TRBV11-2	TRBJ2-5	.	.
CATRQGTKNIQYF	TGTGCCACCCGACAGGGAACCAAAAACATTCAGTACTTC	TRBV28	TRBJ2-4	.	TRBD1
CASSYSTVQRDEGSNEQFF	TGTGCCAGCAGTTACTCGACCGTACAAAGGGACGAGGGGAGCAATGAGCAGTTCTTC	TRBV6-5	TRBJ2-1	few	.
CASSQDNNYNEQFF	TGCGCCAGCAGCCAAGATAATAACTACAATGAGCAGTTCTTC	TRBV4-3	TRBJ2-1	many	.
CASSQDHTGGPNEQFF	TGTGCCAGCAGCCAAGATCATACGGGGGGGCCGAATGAGCAGTTCTTC	TRBV4-2	TRBJ2-1	many	TRBD2
CASSSVLTGELFF	TGTGCCAGCAGCTCAGTCCTCACCGGGGAGCTGTTTTTT	TRBV7-9	TRBJ2-2	many	.
CSVVGTAYSGNTIYF	TGCAGCGTTGTTGGGACGGCCTACTCTGGAAACACCATATATTTT	TRBV29-1	TRBJ1-3	.	.
CASSLGRTQPQHF	TGTGCCAGCAGCTTGGGGAGGACTCAGCCCCAGCATTTT	TRBV11-1	TRBJ1-5	.	.